These T cell receptor beta chains were read from a single sample in a study of shared T cell receptors in the human thymus. Profiling relied on immunoSEQ multiplex PCR, and the TCRdb table lists in-frame clones only, not all of them. The sample includes approximately 730,000 clones, 75% to 90% of them seen just once. These data also formed part of another study, on human thymus T cells.

Input material: thymocytes. These receptors were obtained from a girl less than two years old with a congenital heart defect. Both conserved end residues are trimmed from each CDR3.

v_call: TRBV5-5
cdr3_length: 13
j_call: TRBJ1-1
cdr3_aa: ASSKLTGPNTEAF

v_call: TRBV6-1
cdr3_length: 17
j_call: TRBJ2-7
cdr3_aa: ASSESRFVVSQGVYEQY

v_call: TRBV19
cdr3_length: 11
j_call: TRBJ1-1
cdr3_aa: ASRGQGNTEAF

v_call: TRBV27
cdr3_length: 14
j_call: TRBJ2-3
cdr3_aa: ASRSRLAGRLDTQY

v_call: TRBV27
cdr3_length: 16
j_call: TRBJ2-5
cdr3_aa: ASRKARVMGHTQETQY

v_call: TRBV13
cdr3_length: 11
j_call: TRBJ1-4
cdr3_aa: ASSRTNAVGLF

v_call: TRBV9
cdr3_length: 16
j_call: TRBJ2-1
cdr3_aa: ASSVEAQRGGPDNEQF

v_call: TRBV28
cdr3_length: 13
j_call: TRBJ1-2
cdr3_aa: ASRITPQDSYGYT

v_call: TRBV14
cdr3_length: 13
j_call: TRBJ1-6
cdr3_aa: ASSQRPTDTSPLH

v_call: TRBV2
cdr3_length: 16
j_call: TRBJ2-3
cdr3_aa: ASSEPRRSETPTGTQY

v_call: TRBV6-5
cdr3_length: 12
j_call: TRBJ2-3
cdr3_aa: ASSQQGGTDTQY

v_call: TRBV4-2
cdr3_length: 14
j_call: TRBJ1-3
cdr3_aa: ASSHRSDPSGNTIY

v_call: TRBV4-3
cdr3_length: 16
j_call: TRBJ2-7
cdr3_aa: ASSQERLGRRKAYEQY

v_call: TRBV28
cdr3_length: 13
j_call: TRBJ2-7
cdr3_aa: ASRPAGPHSYEQY

v_call: TRBV5-1
cdr3_length: 17
j_call: TRBJ2-1
cdr3_aa: ASSTRGKGGDRTHNEQF

v_call: TRBV7-9
cdr3_length: 16
j_call: TRBJ2-2
cdr3_aa: ASSNRGEGREKDGELF

v_call: TRBV9
cdr3_length: 15
j_call: TRBJ2-3
cdr3_aa: ASSPPLAVSSTDTQY

v_call: TRBV7-8
cdr3_length: 12
j_call: TRBJ1-2
cdr3_aa: ASRPGDRGYGYT

v_call: TRBV28
cdr3_length: 14
j_call: TRBJ1-3
cdr3_aa: ASRGGGQGSGNTIY

v_call: TRBV19
cdr3_length: 15
j_call: TRBJ2-7
cdr3_aa: ASSNNSAQGTTYEQY

v_call: TRBV6-1
cdr3_length: 13
j_call: TRBJ1-2
cdr3_aa: ASRREGGQGGGYT

v_call: TRBV25-1
cdr3_length: 10
j_call: TRBJ1-1
cdr3_aa: ASRHLNTEAF

v_call: TRBV5-4
cdr3_length: 13
j_call: TRBJ1-1
cdr3_aa: ASSTGTGGLTEAF

v_call: TRBV6-1
cdr3_length: 13
j_call: TRBJ1-1
cdr3_aa: ASSEEGQGDTEAF

v_call: TRBV7-2
cdr3_length: 20
j_call: TRBJ1-1
cdr3_aa: ASSLAGGIPGTEEGVNTEAF

v_call: TRBV5-5
cdr3_length: 14
j_call: TRBJ1-5
cdr3_aa: ASSPDRTDSNQPQH

v_call: TRBV6-1
cdr3_length: 17
j_call: TRBJ1-6
cdr3_aa: ASSEPALRVFTDNSPLH

v_call: TRBV9
cdr3_length: 13
j_call: TRBJ2-1
cdr3_aa: ASSVAGGTYNEQF

v_call: TRBV23-1
cdr3_length: 12
j_call: .
cdr3_aa: ASRGGRDLNEQY

v_call: TRBV7-2
cdr3_length: 12
j_call: TRBJ1-2
cdr3_aa: ASSGRQIKYGYT

v_call: TRBV6-5
cdr3_length: 12
j_call: TRBJ1-5
cdr3_aa: ASRAGGGNQPQH

v_call: TRBV19
cdr3_length: 10
j_call: TRBJ2-5
cdr3_aa: ASSMEGETQY

v_call: TRBV2
cdr3_length: 12
j_call: TRBJ2-7
cdr3_aa: ASSAGPGESEQY

v_call: TRBV7-8
cdr3_length: 13
j_call: TRBJ1-1
cdr3_aa: ASRVWGDYEGLAF

v_call: TRBV7-9
cdr3_length: 13
j_call: TRBJ1-2
cdr3_aa: ASSFWEDRGAGYT

v_call: TRBV10-3
cdr3_length: 13
j_call: TRBJ2-7
cdr3_aa: AIRGSGLAGYEQY

v_call: TRBV7-2
cdr3_length: 13
j_call: TRBJ2-1
cdr3_aa: ASSKADTTVGEQF

v_call: TRBV27
cdr3_length: 14
j_call: TRBJ2-7
cdr3_aa: ASRPAGAHSSHEQY

v_call: TRBV25-1
cdr3_length: 11
j_call: TRBJ1-1
cdr3_aa: ASSEWGRTEAF

v_call: TRBV28
cdr3_length: 13
j_call: TRBJ1-2
cdr3_aa: ASKEPGAGPYGYT

v_call: TRBV2
cdr3_length: 13
j_call: TRBJ2-1
cdr3_aa: ATAPPGGSYNEQF

v_call: TRBV27
cdr3_length: 13
j_call: TRBJ2-5
cdr3_aa: ASSLWSGRFETQY

v_call: TRBV29-1
cdr3_length: 12
j_call: TRBJ1-5
cdr3_aa: SVVLGGSNQPQH

v_call: TRBV27
cdr3_length: 15
j_call: TRBJ2-7
cdr3_aa: ASSPLGYEGASGEQY

v_call: TRBV28
cdr3_length: 14
j_call: TRBJ1-6
cdr3_aa: ASSQNRDSKNSPLH

v_call: TRBV7-9
cdr3_length: 17
j_call: TRBJ2-7
cdr3_aa: ASSPAGTGAFAPLDEQY

v_call: TRBV5-6
cdr3_length: 13
j_call: TRBJ2-4
cdr3_aa: ASSLRGGPGDIQY

v_call: TRBV19
cdr3_length: 15
j_call: TRBJ1-5
cdr3_aa: ASSPRLGEGINQPQH

v_call: TRBV29-1
cdr3_length: 11
j_call: TRBJ2-3
cdr3_aa: SLRTGITDTQY

v_call: TRBV28
cdr3_length: 10
j_call: TRBJ1-6
cdr3_aa: ASSLANSPLH

v_call: TRBV7-9
cdr3_length: 13
j_call: TRBJ1-2
cdr3_aa: ATKTGDRSGYGYT

v_call: TRBV6-1
cdr3_length: 16
j_call: TRBJ1-1
cdr3_aa: ASSGWTVIETMNTEAF

v_call: TRBV4-1
cdr3_length: 14
j_call: TRBJ1-5
cdr3_aa: ASSLLGQAPYQPQH

v_call: TRBV6-1
cdr3_length: 16
j_call: TRBJ1-2
cdr3_aa: ASSEGRDRGVTNYGYT

v_call: TRBV10-3
cdr3_length: 14
j_call: TRBJ1-2
cdr3_aa: AISESGQGIRDGYT

v_call: TRBV6-4
cdr3_length: 13
j_call: TRBJ1-4
cdr3_aa: ASSANSGPNEKLF

v_call: TRBV5-6
cdr3_length: 12
j_call: TRBJ2-1
cdr3_aa: ASRGTSGGREQF

v_call: TRBV6-4
cdr3_length: 13
j_call: TRBJ1-2
cdr3_aa: ASSDSADRGHGYT